Following are 16 T cell receptor beta chains from one sample sequenced in a study of CD8+CD57+ T cells in acquired aplastic anemia. Previously, flow cytometry had revealed CD8+CD57+ cell expansion in the patients chosen for sequencing. Genomic DNA, serving as template, underwent TCR beta VDJ and CDR3 profiling. In TCRdb, the reads were re-called with MiXCR into one record per CDR3 protein. The sample consists of fewer than 300,000 distinct CDR3 sequences, around 82% of them appearing once. The sequenced sample was sorted CD4+, CD8+, or CD8+CD57+ T cells (not recorded which) from PBMCs. The receptors stem from a human donor with aplastic anemia.

A remark on this clonotype: The junction departs from the called germline gene at one end, perhaps through a read error. The chain uses TRBV7-8 and TRBJ2-3; no definite D call. The CDR3 consists of 14 residues. The V gene's germline CDR1 is SGHVS and CDR2 FQNEAQ. The CDR3 DNA follows: TGTGCCAGCAGCTTAGAACCAACACCGTACACGGAGCAGTTT. Translated, it gives CASSLEPTPYTEQF.

The rearrangement uses TRBV7-9 and TRBJ1-1; D remains ambiguous. Germline CDR1 SEHNR, CDR2 FQNEAQ (reference sequence). This CDR3 contains 15 residues. Trimming took 6 bases from V and 7 from J, leaving 21 bases between them. The CDR3 loop reads CASSGVRRAGSEAFF. In DNA, the CDR3 is TGTGCCAGCAGTGGGGTGAGGAGGGCGGGCAGTGAAGCTTTCTTT.

As concerns this clonotype: Sequence at one end of the junction differs from germline and may be a read error. The gene calls are TRBV7-6 and TRBJ1-6, with 7 bases lining up with TRBD1. The germline gives CDR1 SGHVS, CDR2 FNYEAQ. This CDR3 has 14 residues. In nucleotides, the CDR3 is TGTGCCAGCAGCTCAGACAGGGCACTTTCGCCCAACCATTTT. This encodes CASSSDRALSPNHF. The variable domain in full, completed from reference TRBV7-6 and TRBJ1-6, reads GAGVSQSPRYKVTKRGQDVALRCDPISGHVSLYWYRQALGQGPEFLTYFNYEAQQDKSGLPNDRFSAERPEGSISTLTIQRTEQRDSAMYRCASSSDRALSPNHFGNGTRLTVT.

Points on this clonotype: No conserved phenylalanine or tryptophan ends this CDR3, so it is likely a read error. The limits of the CDR3 on the DNA are not certain, so only TCRdb's listed CDR3 is given. The J gene is TRBJ1-1, the V gene TRBV2; the DNA was not used to check the table's D call, TRBD1. The germline V gene encodes CDR1 SNHLY and CDR2 FYNNEI. The CDR3 length is 15 residues, termini included. CDR3 amino acids: CASRLGLTGTTDVCS.

This chain joins TRBV7-8 and TRBJ2-1; D may be TRBD2 (6 bases). Between the trimmed V and J ends, which lost 0 bases and 15 bases, there was a span of 24 bases. The CDR3 contains 16 residues. The germline CDR1 and CDR2 sequences are SGHVS and FQNEAQ. CDR3 DNA: TGTGCCAGCAGCTTAGCGGGAGGTCCCGGTACCGAGTATCGGTTCTTC. It encodes CASSLAGGPGTEYRFF.

This rearrangement joins TRBV7-8 to TRBJ2-7; tentatively, D is TRBD1 (6 bases). Germline assignment: CDR1 SGHVS and CDR2 FQNEAQ. V lost 5 bases to trimming and J lost 1 base, with 12 bases between them. The CDR3 spans 14 residues. DNA for the CDR3: TGTGCCAGCAGCCAGGGGACGTCTTCCTACGAGCAGTACGTC. Translating it yields CASSQGTSSYEQYV.

About this clonotype itself: An end of the junction differs from the germline gene, which may be a read error. The chain links TRBV7-9 to TRBJ1-2; D might be TRBD1 (5 bases). CDR1 and CDR2 (germline): SEHNR, FQNEAQ (reference sequence). This CDR3 contains 17 residues. The CDR3 nucleotides are TGTGCCACCAGCTTTCAAAGAAGGGCGGGGGTCGACGAGGGCTACACCTTC. As protein: CATSFQRRAGVDEGYTF.

The V call is TRBV12-5, the J call TRBJ2-2; TRBD2 is a possible D gene (5 bases). Per germline, CDR1 LGHNT and CDR2 FRNRAP. The length of the CDR3 is 14 residues. CDR3 coding DNA: TGTGCCAGTCGGTTTGGACTTCCCTCCGGGGAGCTGTTTTTT. This sequence encodes CASRFGLPSGELFF.

This clonotype was recorded at least ten times. V usage is TRBV19 and J usage is TRBJ1-1; the match to TRBD1 covers 7 bases. The V gene end was trimmed by 6 bases and the J gene end by 0 bases; junction bases not matched to a gene: 10. The CDR3 has 16 residues. Germline loops: CDR1 LNHDA, CDR2 SQIVND (reference sequence). CDR3 sequence (DNA): TGTGCCAGTAGGGGGGAGGGACAGACCCTGAACACTGAAGCTTTCTTT. This codes for CASRGEGQTLNTEAFF. Together with reference TRBV19 and TRBJ1-1, the CDR3 gives the full variable domain: DGGITQSPKYLFRKEGQNVTLSCEQNLNHDAMYWYRQDPGQGLRLIYYSQIVNDFQKGDIAEGYSVSREKKESFPLTVTSAQKNPTAFYLCASRGEGQTLNTEAFFGQGTRLTVV.

V usage is TRBV7-8 and J usage is TRBJ1-2, with 10 nucleotides matching TRBD1. V lost 3 bases and J lost 3; bases outside the gene matches: 16. Germline V gene sequence: CDR1 SGHVS, CDR2 FQNEAQ. The CDR3 loop spans 19 amino acids. CDR3: CASSFTDPRDRGLDYGYTF. The CDR3 region has the DNA TGTGCCAGCAGCTTTACCGACCCCCGGGACAGGGGCTTGGACTATGGCTACACCTTC.

Ten or more counts support this clonotype. A read error may produce the germline difference seen at one junction end. The CDR3 protein is CATSRAGGHDTQYF. CDR3 in DNA: TGTGCCACCAGCAGGGCCGGAGGCCACGATACCCAGTATTTC. This chain uses TRBV15 with TRBJ2-3; a weak D match, TRBD2 (5 bases). Germline V gene sequence: CDR1 LNHNV, CDR2 YYDKDF (reference sequence). The CDR3 has 14 residues.

Remarks on this clonotype: One junction end does not reproduce the germline sequence, and a read error may be involved. The CDR3 is CASSLQRSGGTEEYF. The CDR3 bases are TGTGCCAGCAGCTTACAAAGAAGCGGCGGCACCGAGGAGTACTTC. The gene calls are TRBV7-9 and TRBJ2-7; possible D gene TRBD2, 5 bases. CDR1 is SEHNR, CDR2 FQNEAQ, per germline (reference sequence). The CDR3 covers 15 residues.

Note on this clonotype: Since no conserved phenylalanine or tryptophan closes the CDR3, a read error is the likely cause. The DNA is left out, because the CDR3 cannot be placed on it with certainty; the CDR3 is given as TCRdb lists it. The genes are TRBV2 and TRBJ2-2. The CDR3 totals 14 residues, both ends included. Germline V gene lookup returns CDR1 SNHLY and CDR2 FYNNEI. The CDR3 is CASGDAGTATQLFV.

This clonotype was picked up many times. The rearrangement links TRBV6-4 to TRBJ2-3; D gene uncertain. CDR1 MRHNA and CDR2 SNTAGT come from the germline V gene. V was shortened by 5 bases and J by 0 bases, with 3 bases between the two germline ends. The CDR3 spans 12 residues. The CDR3: CASSFSTDTQYF. Written as DNA, the CDR3 is TGTGCCAGCAGTTTTAGCACAGATACGCAGTATTTT.

This clonotype was seen just once. Lacking the conserved final phenylalanine or tryptophan, this CDR3 likely reflects a read error. The DNA is left out, because the CDR3 cannot be placed on it with certainty; the CDR3 is given as TCRdb lists it. The V call is TRBV7-8, the J call TRBJ2-5. Germline CDR1 is SGHVS and CDR2 is FQNEAQ. Including both end residues, the CDR3 is 12 amino acids long. CDR3: CASSLAQDTDTH.

On this clonotype: Since the CDR3 does not end with the conserved phenylalanine or tryptophan, this likely comes from a read error. The DNA is omitted, as the CDR3 cannot be located on it reliably, and the CDR3 follows TCRdb's listing. The chain's CDR3 is CASSLSNLEQQET. The rearrangement uses TRBV7-2 and TRBJ2-3. CDR1 and CDR2 from the germline V gene are SGHTA and FQGNSA. The CDR3 has 13 amino acids, counting both end residues.